The 21 T cell receptor beta chains presented below share a single source sample, sequenced in a study of blood T cell repertoires in COVID-19 (dated by TCRdb to 2020 to 2022). Library preparation was by the immunoSEQ multiplex PCR assay. TCRdb provides this immuneACCESS table in a form limited to in-frame rearrangements. Some clones are lacking; in checked studies, under half of them reflect an unresolved V gene, and why the rest are absent is not known. The sample data list 150,000 or so clones, and about four fifths of these were observed just once. Of the sample, around 10% is held by the ten largest clones. Sequencing was done on a sample of PBMCs or T cells enriched from blood (not recorded which). The receptors stem from a man between 50 and 59 years old who had recovered from COVID-19.

This chain connects TRBV29-1 to TRBJ2-2, with 7 bases identical to TRBD1. Trimming cost V 7 bases and J 5 bases; bases outside gene matches: 4. The CDR3 has 12 amino acids. Germline V lookup: CDR1 SQVTM, CDR2 ANQGSEA. CDR3 sequence: CSAAQGTGELFF. CDR3 DNA: TGCAGCGCTGCACAGGGGACCGGGGAGCTGTTTTTT.

This clone was recorded only once. The chain combines TRBV6-5 with TRBJ1-2, with TRBD1 matching 9 bases. This CDR3 is built from 14 residues. Trimming at V came to 4 bases and at J to 4 bases, leaving 4 bases not matched to a gene. Germline CDR1 MNHEY, CDR2 SVGAGI. The CDR3 sequence is CASSSLDRGYGYTF. DNA of the CDR3: TGTGCCAGCAGTTCTCTGGACAGGGGCTATGGCTACACCTTC.

The genes are TRBV2 and TRBJ1-4; weak D call: TRBD1 (6 bases). The CDR3 covers 13 residues. Germline V gives CDR1 SNHLY, CDR2 FYNNEI. The V gene lost 7 bases and the J gene lost 8 bases, with 14 bases spanning the gap. The CDR3 sequence is CASKQGGREKLFF. DNA of the CDR3: TGTGCCAGCAAACAGGGCGGGAGGGAAAAACTGTTTTTT.

V gene TRBV19 combines with J gene TRBJ1-1, with D possibly being TRBD1 (6 bases). CDR3 length: 15 amino acids. V was shortened by 0 bases and J by 1 base, with 9 bases between the two germline ends. CDR1 and CDR2 (germline): LNHDA, SQIVND (reference sequence). The CDR3 is CASSIEQGKNTEAFF. CDR3 sequence (DNA): TGTGCCAGTAGTATAGAACAGGGAAAGAACACTGAAGCTTTCTTT.

The genes are TRBV9 and TRBJ2-7; no definite D call. Trimming stripped 0 bases from V and 0 bases from J, with 13 bases between. Germline V gene sequence: CDR1 SGDLS, CDR2 YYNGEE. The CDR3 is 16 residues long. CDR3 region: CASSVARNSSSYEQYF. The CDR3 region has the DNA TGTGCCAGCAGCGTAGCTCGAAACAGCAGCTCCTACGAGCAGTACTTC.

The rearrangement uses TRBV2 and TRBJ1-3, with no clear D. V gave up 11 bases and J gave up 0 bases, with 17 bases separating them. This CDR3 contains 15 residues. CDR1 SNHLY and CDR2 FYNNEI come from the germline V gene. The CDR3: CALAGGGYSGNTIYF. Here the CDR3 DNA reads TGTGCCTTAGCCGGCGGCGGATACTCTGGAAACACCATATATTTT.

The chain has TRBV28 and TRBJ1-2; the D is unclear. Germline-derived CDR1 and CDR2 are MDHEN and SYDVKM. Trimming removed 8 bases from V and 2 bases from J, with 15 bases in between. The CDR3 consists of 14 residues. The CDR3 is CASREGSQNYGYTF. CDR3 sequence (DNA): TGTGCCAGCCGTGAGGGTTCTCAGAACTATGGCTACACCTTC.

The chain links TRBV9 to TRBJ1-1; D is perhaps TRBD1 (5 bases). Germline V gives CDR1 SGDLS, CDR2 YYNGEE. This CDR3 is built from 15 residues. V gave up 0 bases and J gave up 0 bases, with 9 bases separating them. The CDR3 protein is CASSVGSGLNTEAFF. As DNA, the CDR3 is TGTGCCAGCAGCGTAGGTTCAGGGCTGAACACTGAAGCTTTCTTT.

The V and J genes are TRBV6-5 and TRBJ1-6, with D tentatively TRBD1 (5 bases). V lost 0 bases, J lost 8 bases, and 11 bases lay in between. The CDR3 covers 15 residues. Per germline, CDR1 MNHEY and CDR2 SVGAGI. This chain's CDR3 is CASSYSSREDSPLHF. CDR3 coding DNA: TGTGCCAGCAGTTACTCGTCCAGGGAGGATTCACCCCTCCACTTT.

V and J are TRBV4-1 and TRBJ1-2; 7 positions match TRBD1. The CDR3 totals 14 residues. J gave up 4 bases and V 4 bases, and 6 bases lay outside the gene matches. The germline CDR1 and CDR2 sequences are MGHRA and YSYEKL. This CDR3 is CASSPLRDSYGYTF. The CDR3 DNA reads as TGCGCCAGCAGCCCCCTCCGGGACAGCTATGGCTACACCTTC.

In its sample, this clone was seen once. The chain couples TRBV6-5 to TRBJ1-1; 7 bases agree with TRBD1. Trimming cost V 4 bases and J 3 bases; bases outside gene matches: 8. This CDR3 is 15 amino acids long. From germline, CDR1 is MNHEY and CDR2 SVGAGI. CDR3 in amino acids: CASSFGQARYTEAFF. The CDR3 region has the DNA TGTGCCAGCAGTTTTGGACAGGCGAGGTACACTGAAGCTTTCTTT.

This sequence joins TRBV5-4 and TRBJ1-2; TRBD1 is a possible D gene (5 bases). The germline V gene has CDR1 SGHNT and CDR2 YYREEE (reference sequence). The CDR3 covers 14 residues. V was cut by 6 bases and J by 4 bases, with 16 bases left in between. CDR3 DNA: TGTGCCAGCACCCGGGCCCCGGGGGGCTATGGCTACACCTTC. As protein: CASTRAPGGYGYTF.

This rearrangement joins TRBV6-5 to TRBJ1-4; D gene unclear. The CDR3 is 13 amino acids. The V gene lost 7 bases and the J gene lost 4 bases, with 10 bases spanning the gap. From germline, CDR1 is MNHEY and CDR2 SVGAGI. The CDR3 region is CASNEDINEKLFF. For the CDR3, the DNA is TGTGCCAGCAACGAGGATATTAATGAAAAACTGTTTTTT.

CDR3 DNA sequence: TGTGCCAGCAGCCGGACAGGCCTCGGCTATGGCTACACCTTC. Protein sequence: CASSRTGLGYGYTF. The rearrangement uses TRBV2 and TRBJ1-2, with 7 nucleotides matching TRBD1. CDR1 and CDR2 (germline): SNHLY, FYNNEI. The CDR3 contains 14 residues. V lost 6 bases to trimming and J lost 4 bases; unmatched junction nucleotides: 8.

This chain's CDR3 is CSVGGTEAFF. CDR3 bases: TGCAGCGTCGGGGGCACTGAAGCTTTCTTT. J is TRBJ1-1 and V is TRBV29-1, with a possible D match to TRBD1 (5 bases). V was cut by 6 bases and J by 4 bases, with 6 bases left in between. Germline values: CDR1 SQVTM, CDR2 ANQGSEA. The CDR3 is 10 amino acids.

This clone showed up just a few times. The chain has TRBV2 and TRBJ2-7, with no clear D. The CDR3 extends over 14 amino acids. In germline, CDR1 is SNHLY, CDR2 FYNNEI. The V end was cut by 0 bases, the J end by 2 bases, with 8 bases between. As DNA, the CDR3 is TGTGCCAGCAGTGAAGCATCGCAGACCTACGAGCAGTACTTC. Its protein is CASSEASQTYEQYF. Together with reference TRBV2 and TRBJ2-7, the CDR3 gives the full variable domain: EPEVTQTPSHQVTQMGQEVILRCVPISNHLYFYWYRQILGQKVEFLVSFYNNEISEKSEIFDDQFSVERPDGSNFTLKIRSTKLEDSAMYFCASSEASQTYEQYFGPGTRLTVT.

The V call is TRBV6-2 or TRBV6-3, the J call TRBJ1-1; unclear D gene. The germline V gene encodes CDR1 MNHEY and CDR2 SVGEGT. The CDR3 loop spans 12 amino acids. Deletions cut 3 bases from V and 3 bases from J, with 5 bases between. CDR3 sequence: CASSYEYTEAFF. CDR3 DNA sequence: TGTGCCAGCAGTTATGAGTACACTGAAGCTTTCTTT.

This chain joins TRBV19 and TRBJ2-7; 8 positions match TRBD2. CDR3 size: 15 residues. Germline CDR1 LNHDA, CDR2 SQIVND (reference sequence). After removal of 3 bases from V and 0 bases from J, the junction contained 4 bases not matched to a gene. DNA for the CDR3: TGTGCCAGTAGTATGAAGCGGGGGCCCTCCTACGAGCAGTACTTC. It codes for CASSMKRGPSYEQYF.

This clone was recorded a few times. The chain carries TRBV5-4 and TRBJ2-5, with TRBD2 identical over 11 bases. The CDR3 sequence is 16 residues long. Germline CDR1 reads SGHNT; CDR2 reads YYREEE (reference sequence). Losses at the gene ends were 4 bases for V and 5 bases for J; bases not matched to a gene: 10. CDR3 nucleotide sequence: TGTGCCAGCAGCCCCCGACTAGCGGGGCCGGGGGAGACCCAGTACTTC. Protein sequence: CASSPRLAGPGETQYF.

The chain employs TRBV30 and TRBJ1-3, with a possible D match to TRBD1 (5 bases). Trimming pared 4 bases from V and 2 bases from J, leaving 12 bases between. The CDR3 runs 14 residues. Germline values: CDR1 GTSNPN, CDR2 SVGIG (reference sequence). The CDR3, as DNA: TGTGCCTGGACTCTGACGGGGGCTGGAAACACCATATATTTT. Its protein is CAWTLTGAGNTIYF.

J is TRBJ1-5 and V is TRBV4-1; maybe TRBD1 (5 bases). The CDR3 is made up of 16 amino acids. Germline V CDR1 and CDR2: MGHRA, YSYEKL. V lost 0 bases and J 1 base, leaving 10 bases between the germline ends. DNA for the CDR3: TGCGCCAGCAGCCAAGACAGGGAGGGGAGCAATCAGCCCCAGCATTTT. Encoded protein: CASSQDREGSNQPQHF.